The 9 T cell receptor beta chains in this list originate from one sample, sequenced in a study of shared clonotypes between healthy human individuals. Profiled with immunoSEQ multiplex PCR; TCRdb holds only in-frame clones, not every one. The sample holds more than 400,000 clones, about 85% seen once. Sequencing was carried out using PBMCs. All receptors come from a woman in her thirties or forties in good health. Some clones in this sample may be carry-over from other donors' samples.

The rearrangement uses TRBV7-2 and TRBJ2-7; D unclear. Deletions cut 2 bases from V and 7 bases from J, with 12 bases between. Germline V gene lookup returns CDR1 SGHTA and CDR2 FQGNSA. The CDR3 is 13 residues long. CDR3 region: CASSLIDSMEQYF. CDR3 coding DNA: TGTGCCAGCAGCTTAATTGACTCAATGGAGCAGTACTTC.

This clone is a singleton in its sample. Only one base separates this from a far larger clonotype, so it likely reflects a read error. The rearrangement links TRBV4-1 to TRBJ1-1; maybe TRBD1 (5 bases). The CDR3 runs to 16 residues. The germline V gene encodes CDR1 MGHRA and CDR2 YSYEKL. CDR3 sequence reads: CASSQTLRDEDTVAFF. The DNA for the CDR3 is TGCGCCAGCAGCCAAACTCTTCGAGACGAGGACACTGTAGCTTTCTTT.

The V gene is TRBV5-4, the J gene TRBJ2-5, with TRBD2 as a possible D gene (6 bases). The CDR3 consists of 12 residues. CDR1 and CDR2 from the germline V gene are SGHNT and YYREEE (reference sequence). V dropped 4 bases and J dropped 5 bases, with 9 bases sitting between them. The CDR3 DNA follows: TGTGCCAGCAGCACTAGCCGGGAGACCCAGTACTTC. Its protein product is CASSTSRETQYF.

The CDR3: CAWTPVGGGPTSTDTQYF. The CDR3 bases are TGTGCCTGGACCCCGGTCGGGGGAGGGCCTACGAGCACAGATACGCAGTATTTT. The genes are TRBV30 and TRBJ2-3, with 7 bases matching TRBD2. V gave up 4 bases and J gave up 0 bases; unmatched junction bases: 16. CDR1 GTSNPN and CDR2 SVGIG come from the germline V gene (reference sequence). The CDR3 covers 18 residues.

This clone occurred a few times. The rearrangement joins TRBV19 to TRBJ2-6; TRBD1 matches 11 bases. The CDR3 sequence is 17 residues long. The germline V gene has CDR1 LNHDA and CDR2 SQIVND (reference sequence). J gave up 0 bases and V 3 bases, and 1 base lay outside the gene matches. CDR3 DNA: TGTGCCAGTAGTATCGGGACAGGGGGCTCTGGGGCCAACGTCCTGACTTTC. This encodes CASSIGTGGSGANVLTF.

The V call is TRBV7-3, the J call TRBJ1-1; no clear D. V was shortened by 6 bases and J by 2 bases, with 10 bases between the two germline ends. From germline, CDR1 is SGHTA and CDR2 FQGTGA. This CDR3 has 13 amino acids. The CDR3 reads CASRFAQNTEAFF. The CDR3 DNA reads as TGTGCCAGCAGATTCGCTCAAAACACTGAAGCTTTCTTT.

Points on this clone: A clone one base away is much larger, so this may be a read error. The gene calls are TRBV21-1 and TRBJ2-7. TRBV21-1 is labeled a pseudogene. This CDR3 is built from 11 residues. CDR3 sequence reads: CASSKEYEQYF. In nucleotides, the CDR3 is TGTGCCAGCAGCAAAGAGTACGAGCAGTACTTC.

This chain joins TRBV2 and TRBJ1-2; TRBD1 aligns across 7 bases. CDR3 length equals 14 residues. Germline-derived CDR1 and CDR2 are SNHLY and FYNNEI. J lost 8 bases, V lost 6 bases, and 12 bases had no gene match. CDR3 protein: CASRLSRTGWGYTF. The CDR3 bases are TGTGCCAGCAGACTATCGCGGACAGGCTGGGGCTACACCTTC.

V gene TRBV6-1 combines with J gene TRBJ2-7; the match to TRBD2 covers 9 bases. The trim removed 3 bases at V and 2 bases at J, leaving 5 bases unmatched. CDR3 length: 15 amino acids. Germline V CDR1 and CDR2: MNHNS, SASEGT. DNA of the CDR3: TGTGCCAGCAGTGAGGGGCTAGCGGGGCCCTACGAGCAGTACTTC. Protein sequence: CASSEGLAGPYEQYF.